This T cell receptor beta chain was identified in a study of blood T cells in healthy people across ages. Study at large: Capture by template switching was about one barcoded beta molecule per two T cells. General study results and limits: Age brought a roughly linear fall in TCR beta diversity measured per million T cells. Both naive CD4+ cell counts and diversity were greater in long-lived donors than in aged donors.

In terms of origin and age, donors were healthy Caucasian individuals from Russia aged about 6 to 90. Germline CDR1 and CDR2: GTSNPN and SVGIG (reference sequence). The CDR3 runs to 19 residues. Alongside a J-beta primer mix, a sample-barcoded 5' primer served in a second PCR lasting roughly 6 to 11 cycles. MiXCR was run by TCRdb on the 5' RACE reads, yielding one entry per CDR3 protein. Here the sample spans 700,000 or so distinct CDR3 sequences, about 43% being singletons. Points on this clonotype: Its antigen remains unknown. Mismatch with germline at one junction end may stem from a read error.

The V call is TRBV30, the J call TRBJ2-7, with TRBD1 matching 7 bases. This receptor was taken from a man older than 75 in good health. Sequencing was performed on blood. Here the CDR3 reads CAWSVPKLKRGRWPYERYF. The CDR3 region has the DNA TGTGCCTGGAGTGTCCCCAAACTCAAAAGGGGGCGCTGGCCCTACGAGCGGTACTTC.